The sequence of this T cell receptor beta chain was determined in a study of blood T cell repertoires in COVID-19. Study details: Collection of acute and convalescent COVID-19 samples took place in the United States, Italy and Spain. Sources were T cells, B-cell-depleted T cells, or PBMCs; the material itself was cDNA or gDNA.

The CDR3 is made up of 13 amino acids. V was pared by 6 bases and J by 1 base, with 9 bases between. CDR1 is MNHNY and CDR2 is SVGAGI in the germline V gene (reference sequence). Under the authors' procedure: Cell counts per sample came from amplifying reference gene primers. Some clones are missing from TCRdb's copy, which holds only in-frame ones; the method was immunoSEQ multiplex PCR. From that table come the V and J calls and clone size; the DNA was used to work out D and trimming. Among almost 70,000 clones listed, 79% were seen once. Source material: peripheral blood. The chain links TRBV6-6 to TRBJ1-1; maybe TRBD1 (6 bases). This clonotype was obtained from a man between 60 and 75 years old with acute or convalescent COVID-19. This CDR3 is CASRHRENTEAFF. The CDR3 nucleotides read TGTGCCAGCAGACACAGGGAGAACACTGAAGCTTTCTTT.